This T cell receptor (beta chain) emerged from a study of cytomegalovirus exposure and HLA in healthy donors. Study in general: An analysis done earlier identified about 120 million unique TCR beta sequences from about 179 million T cells.

This CDR3 is built from 13 residues. Germline CDR1 and CDR2: LNHNV and YYDKDF (reference sequence). V was trimmed by 0 bases and J by 7 bases, leaving 6 bases between them. With regard to this clone: What it binds is not known.

The PCR was carried out with 60 Vbeta primers and 13 Jbeta primers. The protocol was immunoSEQ multiplex PCR, while the TCRdb copy is restricted to in-frame clones and leaves out a portion. This sample has 150,000 to 170,000 clones, with over 65% found just once. Study-level results: Sequencing depth roughly uniform across donors was assumed in presence/absence analyses. By a later analysis, the bulk of CMV-associated TCR beta chains appeared HLA-restricted. A few V segments could not be told apart, such as TRBV6-2 and TRBV6-3, and were left out.

The chain links TRBV15 to TRBJ1-4, with D hard to call. Sample: PBMCs. The sequence came from a woman aged 40 to 50 in good health and CMV-seronegative. The CDR3 here is CATSRDRGEKLFF. DNA for the CDR3: TGTGCCACCAGCAGAGATCGAGGTGAAAAACTGTTTTTT. Complete variable domain (other parts from reference TRBV15 and TRBJ1-4): DAMVIQNPRYQVTQFGKPVTLSCSQTLNHNVMYWYQQKSSQAPKLLFHYYDKDFNNEADTPDNFQSRRPNTSFCFLDIRSPGLGDTAMYLCATSRDRGEKLFFGSGTQLSVL.